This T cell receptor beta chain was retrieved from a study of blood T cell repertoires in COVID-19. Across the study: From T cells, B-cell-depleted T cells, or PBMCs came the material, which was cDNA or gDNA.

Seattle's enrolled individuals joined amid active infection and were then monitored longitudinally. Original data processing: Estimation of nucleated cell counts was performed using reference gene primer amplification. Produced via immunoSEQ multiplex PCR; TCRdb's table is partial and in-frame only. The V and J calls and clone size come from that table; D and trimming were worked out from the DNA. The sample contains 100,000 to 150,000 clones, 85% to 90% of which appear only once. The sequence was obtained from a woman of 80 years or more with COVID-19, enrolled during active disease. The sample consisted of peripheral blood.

CDR3 protein: CASSPAAGKYNEQFF. The CDR3 coding sequence is TGTGCCAGCAGCCCAGCTGCGGGAAAATACAATGAGCAGTTCTTC. V and J are TRBV11-2 and TRBJ2-1, with D perhaps TRBD2 (6 bases). The CDR3 is 15 amino acids. Trimming took off 5 bases at V and 4 bases at J, with 15 bases between the two ends. Germline CDR1 reads SGHAT; CDR2 reads FQNNGV.